These 27 T cell receptor beta chains were all obtained from the same sample, sequenced in a study of T cells in localized non-small cell lung cancer. The assay was immunoSEQ multiplex PCR, and TCRdb's table has in-frame clones only and misses some. The sample has around 26,000 clones, 88% seen once. Sequencing used peripheral blood mononuclear cells, obtained before any cancer treatment. The receptors were sampled from a woman aged 35 to 70 with stage III lung adenocarcinoma.

The rearrangement joins TRBV5-8 to TRBJ2-1; 10 bases fit TRBD2. CDR3 length: 17 amino acids. The ends lost 0 bases at V and 2 bases at J; junction bases unmatched: 5. CDR1 and CDR2 (germline): SGHTS, YDEGEE. The CDR3 loop reads CASSLVRTSGAYNEQFF. The DNA for the CDR3 is TGTGCCAGCAGCTTGGTAAGGACTAGCGGTGCCTACAATGAGCAGTTCTTC.

The rearrangement links TRBV18 to TRBJ1-4; D uncertain. The CDR3 spans 13 residues. Germline-derived CDR1 and CDR2 are KGHSH and LQKENI. V was shortened by 5 bases and J by 8 bases, with 12 bases between the two germline ends. Here the CDR3 DNA reads TGTGCCAGCTCAACCGGACGGGTCGAAAAACTGTTTTTT. Its protein product is CASSTGRVEKLFF. Filled out from reference TRBV18 and TRBJ1-4, the complete variable domain reads NAGVMQNPRHLVRRRGQEARLRCSPMKGHSHVYWYRQLPEEGLKFMVYLQKENIIDESGMPKERFSAEFPKEGPSILRIQQVVRGDSAAYFCASSTGRVEKLFFGSGTQLSVL.

The V call is TRBV10-3, the J call TRBJ2-7; D gene unclear. From germline, CDR1 is ENHRY and CDR2 SYGVKD. This CDR3 has 12 residues. Deletions cut 0 bases from V and 5 bases from J, with 5 bases between. CDR3 DNA: TGTGCCATCAGTGAGTCTTCAGACGAGCAGTACTTC. This gives the protein CAISESSDEQYF.

This chain connects TRBV23-1 to TRBJ1-3; no clear D gene. TRBV23-1 is labeled an ORF, and its function is uncertain. The germline V and J ends were trimmed by 2 bases and 4 bases, with 3 bases remaining between them. This CDR3 contains 12 residues. The CDR3 DNA reads as TGCGCCAGCAGTCAAAAAGGAAACACCATATATTTT. Translation gives CASSQKGNTIYF.

The V gene is TRBV7-2, the J gene TRBJ1-2, with D unclear. The CDR3 contains 13 residues. Germline V gene sequence: CDR1 SGHTA, CDR2 FQGNSA. The V and J ends lost 4 bases and 2 bases respectively, with 8 bases between them. DNA of the CDR3: TGTGCCAGCAGCTCTCAGATAAACTATGGCTACACCTTC. Translated: CASSSQINYGYTF.

The chain recombines TRBV29-1 with TRBJ2-1; D remains unclear. The germline V gene encodes CDR1 SQVTM and CDR2 ANQGSEA. This CDR3 region has 13 residues. The V end was cut by 3 bases, the J end by 2 bases, with 8 bases between. CDR3 bases: TGCAGCGTTGATCCGGTGGCCTACAATGAGCAGTTCTTC. Translated, it gives CSVDPVAYNEQFF.

This chain links TRBV9 with TRBJ1-5; D gene unclear. CDR1 is SGDLS, CDR2 YYNGEE, per germline. V lost 0 bases to trimming and J lost 1 base, with 11 bases between them. This CDR3 has 16 residues. The CDR3 region has the DNA TGTGCCAGCAGCGTAGGTGAAGGACGCAGCAATCAGCCCCAGCATTTT. As protein: CASSVGEGRSNQPQHF.

The chain uses TRBV5-8 and TRBJ2-3, with 8 bases that match TRBD2. The CDR3 is 16 amino acids. CDR1 is SGHTS, CDR2 YDEGEE, per germline. V lost 4 bases, J lost 4 bases, and 11 bases stayed unmatched. CDR3 nucleotides: TGTGCCAGCAGCACGAGCGGGGGCGCGATTTCAGATACGCAGTATTTT. Residues: CASSTSGGAISDTQYF. The full variable domain, completed using reference TRBV5-8 and TRBJ2-3, is EAGVTQSPTHLIKTRGQQATLRCSPISGHTSVYWYQQALGLGLQFLLWYDEGEERNRGNFPPRFSGRQFPNYSSELNVNALELEDSALYLCASSTSGGAISDTQYFGPGTRLTVL.

The CDR3 is CASSLWGRETWNTGELFF. The CDR3 coding sequence is TGTGCCAGCAGCTTATGGGGGCGGGAGACGTGGAACACCGGGGAGCTGTTTTTT. The chain couples TRBV7-6 to TRBJ2-2, with D maybe TRBD2 (7 bases). Germline V lookup: CDR1 SGHVS, CDR2 FNYEAQ. Trimming cost V 2 bases and J 1 base, with 17 bases left between them. This CDR3 region has 18 residues.

This clone occurred a few times. The chain recombines TRBV5-6 with TRBJ2-7, with D possibly being TRBD1 (5 bases). The CDR3 is 14 amino acids. Germline-derived CDR1 and CDR2 are SGHDT and YYEEEE. V gave up 5 bases and J gave up 3 bases, with 15 bases separating them. The CDR3 here is CASRRRVLVYEQYF. The CDR3 DNA sequence: TGTGCCAGCAGACGCAGGGTCCTTGTCTACGAGCAGTACTTC.

The chain carries TRBV29-1 and TRBJ2-1; D perhaps matches TRBD2 (6 bases). This CDR3 region has 13 residues. Trimming pared 6 bases from V and 0 bases from J, leaving 9 bases between. Germline assignment: CDR1 SQVTM and CDR2 ANQGSEA. CDR3: CSVGRSSYNEQFF. The CDR3 bases are TGCAGCGTGGGGAGGAGCTCCTACAATGAGCAGTTCTTC.

Only one count was recorded for this clone. V gene TRBV11-2 combines with J gene TRBJ1-2; D is unclear. Per germline, CDR1 SGHAT and CDR2 FQNNGV. This CDR3 contains 12 residues. V was trimmed by 5 bases and J by 5 bases, leaving 9 bases between them. The DNA for the CDR3 is TGTGCCAGCAGCCCGGACGGATATGGCTACACCTTC. Its protein product is CASSPDGYGYTF.

CDR3 sequence: CASSLGQGARSYEQYF. The CDR3, as DNA: TGTGCCAGCAGCTTAGGGCAGGGGGCCCGCTCCTACGAGCAGTACTTC. This chain connects TRBV7-2 to TRBJ2-7, with 8 bases aligning to TRBD1. The V segment lost 1 base and the J segment 0 bases; nucleotides outside the gene matches: 5. The CDR3 covers 16 residues. The germline gives CDR1 SGHTA, CDR2 FQGNSA.

V is TRBV6-5 and J is TRBJ1-3; D unresolved. Looked up from germline, CDR1 is MNHEY and CDR2 is SVGAGI. The V end lost 4 bases, the J end lost 0 bases, and 13 bases lay between the germline ends. The CDR3 runs 16 residues. CDR3 protein: CASSFTRVSSGNTIYF. The DNA for the CDR3 is TGTGCCAGCAGTTTCACGAGGGTGAGCTCTGGAAACACCATATATTTT.

The rearrangement uses TRBV10-3 and TRBJ2-5, with D perhaps TRBD2 (6 bases). Trimming pared 6 bases from V and 5 bases from J, leaving 13 bases between. The CDR3 is made up of 13 amino acids. Germline V CDR1 and CDR2: ENHRY, SYGVKD. This chain's CDR3 is CAIRGPGVETQYF. The CDR3 nucleotides are TGTGCCATCAGGGGACCGGGGGTGGAGACCCAGTACTTC.

V usage is TRBV6-1 and J usage is TRBJ2-1, with 7 bases aligning to TRBD2. Germline CDR1 is MNHNS and CDR2 is SASEGT. Unmatched junction bases numbered 10, after V lost 2 bases and J lost 9 bases. This CDR3 contains 15 residues. As DNA, the CDR3 is TGTGCCAGCAGTGAATGGGAGGGGTGGTATTCTGAGCAGTTCTTC. It codes for CASSEWEGWYSEQFF.

This clone has a single count. The chain carries TRBV19 and TRBJ2-3, with no clear D. The CDR3 extends over 14 amino acids. The V end was cut by 3 bases, the J end by 1 base, with 8 bases between. CDR1 and CDR2 (germline): LNHDA, SQIVND (reference sequence). The CDR3 spells CASSMERGTDTQYF. The CDR3 DNA sequence: TGTGCCAGTAGTATGGAAAGGGGCACAGATACGCAGTATTTT.

This chain uses TRBV7-2 with TRBJ1-2; 7 bases are a match to TRBD1. Germline lookup yields CDR1 SGHTA and CDR2 FQGNSA. The CDR3 length is 15 residues. The junction had 3 bases not matched to a gene; V was cut back by 1 base and J by 1 base. As DNA, the CDR3 is TGTGCCAGCAGCTTAGTCGACAGGGTTAACTATGGCTACACCTTC. It translates to CASSLVDRVNYGYTF.

The chain joins TRBV11-2 to TRBJ1-1; no clear D gene. Germline V gene sequence: CDR1 SGHAT, CDR2 FQNNGV. V was cut by 2 bases and J by 4 bases, with 11 bases left in between. The CDR3 spans 14 residues. CDR3 sequence: CASSLFQVGTEAFF. The CDR3 DNA follows: TGTGCCAGCAGCTTATTTCAGGTGGGCACTGAAGCTTTCTTT.

The V call is TRBV27, the J call TRBJ1-5; possible D gene TRBD1, 6 bases. The germline V and J ends were trimmed by 2 bases and 0 bases, with 8 bases remaining between them. Germline CDR1 and CDR2: MNHEY and SMNVEV (reference sequence). The CDR3 contains 15 residues. The CDR3 here is CASSLGGLSNQPQHF. As DNA, the CDR3 is TGTGCCAGCAGTTTAGGGGGGCTTAGCAATCAGCCCCAGCATTTT.

The chain joins TRBV6-1 to TRBJ1-1; no reliable D call. With 8 bases removed from V and 3 bases from J, the gap between germline ends came to 19 bases. Germline V gene data show CDR1 as MNHNS and CDR2 as SASEGT. The CDR3 totals 15 residues. The CDR3 is CASAEYIKTYTEAFF. The CDR3 DNA sequence: TGTGCCAGCGCAGAGTACATAAAGACTTACACTGAAGCTTTCTTT.

This chain connects TRBV5-1 to TRBJ1-2, with a possible D match to TRBD1 (5 bases). This CDR3 region has 11 residues. The germline V gene has CDR1 SGHRS and CDR2 YFSETQ. Trimming removed 5 bases at V and 8 bases at J, with 10 bases between. As DNA, the CDR3 is TGCGCCAGCAGGCTCGAGGGGGGCTACACCTTC. Protein product: CASRLEGGYTF.

The V call is TRBV18, the J call TRBJ1-3; D call uncertain. In germline, CDR1 is KGHSH, CDR2 LQKENI. CDR3 length equals 15 residues. With 3 bases removed from V and 0 bases from J, the gap between germline ends came to 9 bases. The CDR3 loop is CASSPEASSGNTIYF. The CDR3 DNA follows: TGTGCCAGCTCACCGGAGGCCAGCTCTGGAAACACCATATATTTT.

This chain connects TRBV21-1 to TRBJ2-5. TRBV21-1 is annotated as a pseudogene. CDR3 length: 19 amino acids. The CDR3 nucleotides read TGTGCCAGCAGCAAAGGAGGGGGAGGACAGAGACCTTACCAAGAGACCCAGTACTTC. This translates into CASSKGGGGQRPYQETQYF.

The V and J genes are TRBV7-3 and TRBJ2-7; D call uncertain. Per germline, CDR1 SGHTA and CDR2 FQGTGA. This CDR3 spans 12 amino acids. Trimming pared 5 bases from V and 4 bases from J, leaving 9 bases between. The CDR3 reads CASSPDLYEQYF. CDR3 coding DNA: TGTGCCAGCAGCCCAGACCTATACGAGCAGTACTTC.

This rearrangement joins TRBV10-2 to TRBJ1-5, with 9 bases matching TRBD1. The trim removed 5 bases at V and 6 bases at J, leaving 11 bases unmatched. This CDR3 has 16 residues. In germline, CDR1 is WSHSY, CDR2 SAAADI. The CDR3 DNA follows: TGCGCCAGCAGTCGGGCCGACAGGGGGGATAGTCAGCCCCAGCATTTT. Translation: CASSRADRGDSQPQHF.

The DNA for the CDR3 is TGTGCCAGCAGCTTGACTAGCGGGTCGAACACCGGGGAGCTGTTTTTT. This codes for CASSLTSGSNTGELFF. The chain is built from TRBV7-2 and TRBJ2-2; 10 bases align to TRBD2. CDR1 is SGHTA and CDR2 is FQGNSA in the germline V gene. The junction had 1 base not matched to a gene; V was cut back by 3 bases and J by 0 bases. The CDR3 totals 16 residues. Complete variable domain (other parts from reference TRBV7-2 and TRBJ2-2): GAGVSQSPSNKVTEKGKDVELRCDPISGHTALYWYRQSLGQGLEFLIYFQGNSAPDKSGLPSDRFSAERTGGSVSTLTIQRTQQEDSAVYLCASSLTSGSNTGELFFGEGSRLTVL.